The clone carrying this T cell receptor (beta chain) was seen once. The data were taken from a study of blood T cell repertoires in COVID-19. Study-wide background: Sites across the United States, Italy and Spain contributed samples from acute and convalescent COVID-19.

As processed by the authors: For nucleated cells, counts were estimated from reference gene primer amplification. TCRdb keeps only in-frame clones here, not all; method: immunoSEQ multiplex PCR. V and J calls and clone size are given by that table; D and trimming were obtained from the DNA. Of 25,000 to 30,000 clones listed, about 91% are singletons. Germline V gives CDR1 MGHRA, CDR2 YSYEKL. V gave up 1 base and J gave up 2 bases, with 11 bases separating them. The CDR3 spans 15 residues. This chain uses TRBV4-1 with TRBJ2-5; D call uncertain. Material: peripheral blood. This TCR derives from a man in his fifties with active COVID-19. The CDR3 spells CASSQAAGQQETQYF. CDR3 in DNA: TGCGCCAGCAGCCAAGCCGCAGGTCAGCAAGAGACCCAGTACTTC.